This paragraph covers one T cell receptor (beta chain) sequence. The data were taken from a study of human T cells and chemical hapten exposure. Unique molecular identifiers were linked by the library to individual cDNA molecules. TCRdb called the RACE reads again in MiXCR, with one record for every CDR3 protein. The table records approximately 90,000 distinct CDR3 sequences, about 8.5% of them present only once. V lost 5 bases, J lost 3 bases, and 13 bases stayed unmatched. In germline, CDR1 is MNHEY, CDR2 SVGEGT. This CDR3 is built from 17 residues. Time point here: pre-sensitization, week 0. The sample's treatment: therapeutic diphenylcyclopropenone sensitization with weekly scalp DPC.

The clonotype originates from a man aged 40-49 years with alopecia areata. Some clones in this sample may be carry-over from other donors' samples. Sequencing was performed on whole blood, taken in connection with sensitization to the hapten diphenylcyclopropenone (DPC). The gene calls are TRBV6-2 or TRBV6-3 and TRBJ2-1, with 7 bases fitting TRBD2. The CDR3 nucleotides are TGTGCCAGCAGTCCGTTGACTTTCGGCGGGAGCTACAATGAGCAGTTCTTC. As protein: CASSPLTFGGSYNEQFF.